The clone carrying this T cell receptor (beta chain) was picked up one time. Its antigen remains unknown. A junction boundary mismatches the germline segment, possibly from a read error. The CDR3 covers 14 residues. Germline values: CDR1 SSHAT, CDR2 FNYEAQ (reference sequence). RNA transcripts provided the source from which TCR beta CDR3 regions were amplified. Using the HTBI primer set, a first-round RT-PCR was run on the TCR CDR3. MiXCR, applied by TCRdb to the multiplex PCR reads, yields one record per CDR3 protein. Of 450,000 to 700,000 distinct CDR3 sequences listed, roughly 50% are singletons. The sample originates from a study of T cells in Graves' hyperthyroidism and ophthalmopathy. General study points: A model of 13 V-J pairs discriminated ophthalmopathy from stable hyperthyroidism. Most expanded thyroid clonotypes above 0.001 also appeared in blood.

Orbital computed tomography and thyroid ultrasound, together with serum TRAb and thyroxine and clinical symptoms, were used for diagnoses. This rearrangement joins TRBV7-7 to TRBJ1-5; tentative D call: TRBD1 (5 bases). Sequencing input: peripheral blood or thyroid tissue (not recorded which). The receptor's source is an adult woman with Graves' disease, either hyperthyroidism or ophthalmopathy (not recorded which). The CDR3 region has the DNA TGTGCTAGCAGCTTAGGGACGGGGAGGGAGACCCAGCATTTT. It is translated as CASSLGTGRETQHF.